The 5 T cell receptor beta chains below all came from one sample that was sequenced in a study of sequential checkpoint blockade in melanoma. Treatment described: randomized to nivolumab then ipilimumab (arm A) or the reverse (arm B). The repertoire was sequenced with immunoSEQ multiplex PCR; TCRdb's copy has only in-frame clones and lacks some. The sample includes approximately 21,000 clones, approximately 78% of them seen just once. Sample: CD8+ T cells sorted from blood (inferred from file names), taken from a patient given nivolumab and ipilimumab in sequence. The receptors were gathered from a human donor with melanoma.

This clone was picked up a small number of times. The same CDR3 also results from other DNA sequences found in this sample. The chain links TRBV6-5 to TRBJ1-2; a weak D match, TRBD1 (6 bases). Trimming shortened V by 6 bases and J by 2 bases, and 7 bases separated the two germline ends. The CDR3 extends over 12 amino acids. CDR1 MNHEY and CDR2 SVGAGI come from the germline V gene. CDR3 DNA: TGTGCCAGCAGGCAGGGGAACTATGGCTACACCTTC. Translation gives CASRQGNYGYTF.

V and J are TRBV7-2 and TRBJ2-3, with TRBD1 matching 11 bases. Germline V gene lookup returns CDR1 SGHTA and CDR2 FQGNSA. V lost 1 base, J lost 3 bases, and 3 bases stayed unmatched. This CDR3 spans 16 amino acids. As DNA, the CDR3 is TGTGCCAGCAGCTTAGGGGGGACAGGGGGGACAGATACGCAGTATTTT. Its protein is CASSLGGTGGTDTQYF.

The chain carries TRBV7-2 and TRBJ2-4, with 9 bases matching TRBD2. The CDR3 extends over 16 amino acids. J lost 3 bases, V lost 7 bases, and 10 bases had no gene match. The germline CDR1 and CDR2 sequences are SGHTA and FQGNSA. CDR3 coding DNA: TGTGCCAGCACCTCAGCGGGAGGTCGGAGCAAAAACATTCAGTACTTC. Its protein is CASTSAGGRSKNIQYF.

The chain has TRBV19 and TRBJ2-5; maybe TRBD2 (6 bases). CDR1 and CDR2 (germline): LNHDA, SQIVND (reference sequence). V lost 4 bases, J lost 5 bases, and 8 bases lay in between. This CDR3 has 12 residues. CDR3 in amino acids: CASSNLAETQYF. CDR3 nucleotides: TGTGCCAGTAGTAACCTAGCGGAGACCCAGTACTTC.

The chain has TRBV19 and TRBJ1-5, with D possibly TRBD1 on 6 matching bases. The CDR3 totals 17 residues. Between the trimmed V and J ends, which lost 7 bases and 0 bases, there was a span of 19 bases. Per the germline V gene, CDR1 is LNHDA and CDR2 is SQIVND (reference sequence). The CDR3 region is CASTWGRGPYSNQPQHF. CDR3 coding DNA: TGTGCCAGTACCTGGGGCAGGGGACCTTATAGCAATCAGCCCCAGCATTTT.